These 22 T cell receptor beta chains originate from one sample sequenced in a study of blood T cell repertoires in COVID-19. Sequencing used immunoSEQ multiplex PCR; TCRdb keeps in-frame clones, though not all of them. The table includes about 180,000 clones, over 75% detected once. The sequenced sample consisted of peripheral blood. These receptor sequences come from a woman between 70 and 85 years old with acute or convalescent COVID-19.

V gene TRBV14 combines with J gene TRBJ2-2; the D gene is possibly TRBD1 (5 bases). V shed 0 bases and J shed 0 bases, with 11 bases lying between them. The CDR3 totals 17 residues. In germline, CDR1 is SGHDN, CDR2 FVKESK. DNA for the CDR3: TGTGCCAGCAGCCAAGATCGGGCCAGGGCGAACACCGGGGAGCTGTTTTTT. Protein: CASSQDRARANTGELFF.

The rearrangement links TRBV2 to TRBJ2-5; possible D gene TRBD2, 5 bases. V was pared by 6 bases and J by 5 bases, with 10 bases between. The CDR3 runs to 12 residues. Germline V gene sequence: CDR1 SNHLY, CDR2 FYNNEI. The CDR3 region is CASRGPGETQYF. The CDR3 DNA is TGTGCCAGCAGAGGGCCGGGGGAGACCCAGTACTTC. The full variable domain, rest sourced from reference TRBV2 and TRBJ2-5, is EPEVTQTPSHQVTQMGQEVILRCVPISNHLYFYWYRQILGQKVEFLVSFYNNEISEKSEIFDDQFSVERPDGSNFTLKIRSTKLEDSAMYFCASRGPGETQYFGPGTRLLVL.

This chain joins TRBV5-5 and TRBJ2-2, with 9 bases lining up with TRBD1. J was trimmed by 6 bases and V by 3 bases; bases with no gene match: 12. Germline V CDR1 and CDR2: SGHKS, YYEKEE (reference sequence). The CDR3 extends over 17 amino acids. CDR3 sequence: CASSSDRGISYAGELFF. The CDR3 nucleotides read TGTGCCAGCAGCTCGGACAGGGGCATTTCTTACGCCGGGGAGCTGTTTTTT.

This rearrangement joins TRBV27 to TRBJ2-1, with TRBD2 matching 12 bases. CDR3 length: 18 amino acids. Germline V gives CDR1 MNHEY, CDR2 SMNVEV (reference sequence). V shed 8 bases and J 6 bases; nucleotides not matched to a gene: 17. CDR3 sequence: CASGDTLLRGLAGNEQFF. CDR3 sequence (DNA): TGTGCCAGCGGCGATACACTACTCAGGGGACTAGCGGGCAATGAGCAGTTCTTC.

The chain couples TRBV9 to TRBJ2-7, with TRBD2 matching over 7 bases. The CDR3 covers 15 residues. Trimming took 0 bases from V and 2 from J; bases not matched to a gene: 5. CDR1 is SGDLS and CDR2 is YYNGEE in the germline V gene. CDR3 in DNA: TGTGCCAGCAGCGTAGGTCTAGCGGAACCCTACGAGCAGTACTTC. Its translation: CASSVGLAEPYEQYF. The complete variable domain, with remaining parts taken from reference TRBV9 and TRBJ2-7, reads DSGVTQTPKHLITATGQRVTLRCSPRSGDLSVYWYQQSLDQGLQFLIQYYNGEERAKGNILERFSAQQFPDLHSELNLSSLELGDSALYFCASSVGLAEPYEQYFGPGTRLTVT.

J is TRBJ2-1 and V is TRBV10-1; 12 bases match TRBD2. CDR1 WNHNN and CDR2 SYGVQD come from the germline V gene (reference sequence). The V gene end was trimmed by 6 bases and the J gene end by 1 base; junction bases not matched to a gene: 10. This CDR3 has 18 residues. The CDR3 nucleotides read TGCGCCAGCAGACCGACTAGCGGGAGAGGAGGATCCTACAATGAGCAGTTCTTC. It is translated as CASRPTSGRGGSYNEQFF.

This clone was picked up a small number of times. The rearrangement uses TRBV19 and TRBJ2-7; D possibly corresponds to TRBD2 (5 bases). This CDR3 region has 14 residues. Deletions cut 2 bases from V and 2 bases from J, with 10 bases between. The germline gives CDR1 LNHDA, CDR2 SQIVND (reference sequence). The CDR3 sequence is CASSIKEGAYEQYF. The DNA for the CDR3 is TGTGCCAGTAGTATAAAAGAGGGAGCCTACGAGCAGTACTTC. The variable domain in full, completed from reference TRBV19 and TRBJ2-7, reads DGGITQSPKYLFRKEGQNVTLSCEQNLNHDAMYWYRQDPGQGLRLIYYSQIVNDFQKGDIAEGYSVSREKKESFPLTVTSAQKNPTAFYLCASSIKEGAYEQYFGPGTRLTVT.

The table lists this clone with a count of one. The genes are TRBV24-1 and TRBJ2-1; 12 nucleotides align to TRBD2. There are 15 residues in the CDR3. Trimming took 6 bases from V and 8 from J; bases not matched to a gene: 7. CDR1 is KGHDR and CDR2 is SFDVKD in the germline V gene. The CDR3 nucleotides are TGTGCCACCAGTCCTCGACTAGCGGGAGACCATGAGCAGTTCTTC. It encodes CATSPRLAGDHEQFF.

V usage is TRBV19 and J usage is TRBJ1-1; 8 bases are a match to TRBD1. V trimming: 6 bases; J trimming: 1 base; junction bases outside the gene matches: 7. Germline lookup yields CDR1 LNHDA and CDR2 SQIVND (reference sequence). CDR3 length equals 15 residues. The CDR3 loop reads CASSMSDRANTEAFF. The CDR3, as DNA: TGTGCCAGTAGCATGTCGGACAGGGCGAACACTGAAGCTTTCTTT.

The rearrangement uses TRBV27 and TRBJ2-3, with 7 positions matching TRBD2. The CDR3 loop spans 16 amino acids. V shed 10 bases and J 2 bases; nucleotides not matched to a gene: 15. CDR1 and CDR2 (germline): MNHEY, SMNVEV (reference sequence). DNA of the CDR3: TGTGCCACTACTAGCTCACCAGCGGGAAACACAGATACGCAGTATTTT. Amino acids: CATTSSPAGNTDTQYF.

The CDR3 bases are TGTGCCAGTAGTATGGGGAGTCACGAGCAGTACTTC. Protein product: CASSMGSHEQYF. V is TRBV19 and J is TRBJ2-7; weak D call: TRBD2 (5 bases). Looked up from germline, CDR1 is LNHDA and CDR2 is SQIVND (reference sequence). The length of the CDR3 is 12 residues. Trimming pared 3 bases from V and 5 bases from J, leaving 8 bases between.

This chain joins TRBV5-5 and TRBJ1-2; no firm D call. Germline V gene lookup returns CDR1 SGHKS and CDR2 YYEKEE (reference sequence). This CDR3 has 15 amino acids. Trimming took 2 bases from V and 6 from J, leaving 17 bases between them. CDR3 nucleotide sequence: TGTGCCAGCAGCTTTTTAGTCCGGGGTCAGGATGGCTACACCTTC. The encoded protein is CASSFLVRGQDGYTF.

This chain connects TRBV7-7 to TRBJ1-3, with TRBD1 identical over 8 bases. CDR1 and CDR2 (germline): SSHAT, FNYEAQ (reference sequence). This CDR3 is 16 amino acids long. Trimming cost V 2 bases and J 3 bases; bases outside gene matches: 6. In DNA, the CDR3 is TGTGCCAGCAGCTTACGGACAGGGTCGAATGGAAACACCATATATTTT. Protein product: CASSLRTGSNGNTIYF.

This chain links TRBV2 with TRBJ2-2; TRBD1 might be the D (6 bases). There are 15 residues in the CDR3. Looked up from germline, CDR1 is SNHLY and CDR2 is FYNNEI. Trimming cost V 7 bases and J 0 bases, with 12 bases left between them. CDR3 protein: CASKNRETNTGELFF. The CDR3 DNA is TGTGCCAGCAAGAACAGGGAAACGAACACCGGGGAGCTGTTTTTT.

The gene calls are TRBV27 and TRBJ1-3, with 8 bases matching TRBD1. The CDR3 covers 13 residues. Germline-derived CDR1 and CDR2 are MNHEY and SMNVEV (reference sequence). V gave up 6 bases and J gave up 3 bases; unmatched junction bases: 1. The CDR3 protein is CASSRGLGNTIYF. The CDR3 DNA reads as TGTGCCAGCAGCAGGGGGCTTGGAAACACCATATATTTT.

V and J are TRBV9 and TRBJ2-3; 7 nucleotides agree with TRBD2. The CDR3 covers 15 residues. Looked up from germline, CDR1 is SGDLS and CDR2 is YYNGEE. The V gene end was trimmed by 3 bases and the J gene end by 4 bases; junction bases not matched to a gene: 8. The CDR3: CASSERSGRSDTQYF. The CDR3 DNA reads as TGTGCCAGCAGCGAACGTAGCGGGCGGTCAGATACGCAGTATTTT.

The chain couples TRBV19 to TRBJ1-6; 7 positions match TRBD1. Trimming took 6 bases from V and 6 from J; bases not matched to a gene: 8. The germline gives CDR1 LNHDA, CDR2 SQIVND (reference sequence). CDR3 length: 15 amino acids. This chain's CDR3 is CASRQGQATNSPLHF. CDR3 DNA: TGTGCCAGTAGACAAGGACAGGCGACTAATTCACCCCTCCACTTT.

This chain connects TRBV7-2 to TRBJ2-2; maybe TRBD2 (6 bases). The ends were cut back, 8 bases at V and 1 base at J, with 11 bases in the middle. Per germline, CDR1 SGHTA and CDR2 FQGNSA. This CDR3 region has 14 residues. CDR3 region: CASVPGVNTGELFF. DNA for the CDR3: TGTGCCAGCGTACCGGGGGTGAACACCGGGGAGCTGTTTTTT. The full variable domain, rest sourced from reference TRBV7-2 and TRBJ2-2, is GAGVSQSPSNKVTEKGKDVELRCDPISGHTALYWYRQSLGQGLEFLIYFQGNSAPDKSGLPSDRFSAERTGGSVSTLTIQRTQQEDSAVYLCASVPGVNTGELFFGEGSRLTVL.

V is TRBV10-3 and J is TRBJ2-3, with 9 bases matching TRBD2. The CDR3 runs to 20 residues. The ends lost 4 bases at V and 2 bases at J; junction bases unmatched: 19. The germline gives CDR1 ENHRY, CDR2 SYGVKD. Here the CDR3 reads CAISVNLAGATGWDTDTQYF. As DNA, the CDR3 is TGTGCCATCAGTGTGAACTTAGCGGGAGCAACCGGTTGGGACACAGATACGCAGTATTTT.

J is TRBJ2-5 and V is TRBV5-6; possible D gene TRBD2, 6 bases. Deletions cut 9 bases from V and 5 bases from J, with 20 bases between. The CDR3 is 14 residues long. The germline gives CDR1 SGHDT, CDR2 YYEEEE. CDR3 region: CATYITGERETQYF. For the CDR3, the DNA is TGTGCCACGTACATAACGGGGGAACGGGAGACCCAGTACTTC.

This chain links TRBV20-1 with TRBJ2-7, with 8 bases fitting TRBD1. The CDR3 extends over 15 amino acids. Germline assignment: CDR1 DFQATT and CDR2 SNEGSKA (reference sequence). With 3 bases clipped from V and 2 bases from J, the junction kept 9 bases outside the gene matches. CDR3: CSASERQGRTYEQYF. The CDR3 coding sequence is TGCAGTGCTAGTGAACGACAGGGGCGAACCTACGAGCAGTACTTC.

The V call is TRBV6-5, the J call TRBJ2-7; 12 bases align to TRBD1. Looked up from germline, CDR1 is MNHEY and CDR2 is SVGAGI. The J segment lost 5 bases and the V segment lost 10 bases, leaving 6 bases of the junction unmatched. The CDR3 has 13 amino acids. The CDR3 coding sequence is TGTGCCACCGGGACAGGGGGCATCCACGAGCAGTACTTC. Amino acids: CATGTGGIHEQYF.